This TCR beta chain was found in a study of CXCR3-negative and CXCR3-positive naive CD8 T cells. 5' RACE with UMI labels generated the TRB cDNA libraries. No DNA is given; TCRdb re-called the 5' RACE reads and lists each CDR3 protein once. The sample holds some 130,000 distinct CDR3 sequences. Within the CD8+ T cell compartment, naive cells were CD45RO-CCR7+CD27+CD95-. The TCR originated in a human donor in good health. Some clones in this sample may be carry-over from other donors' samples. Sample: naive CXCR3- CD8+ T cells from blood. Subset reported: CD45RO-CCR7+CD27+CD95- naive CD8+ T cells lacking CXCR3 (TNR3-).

CDR3 protein: CASITGDSPSTDTQYF. This chain connects TRBV5-1 to TRBJ2-3; TCRdb reports TRBD1, a call that lacks DNA to check it against. The CDR3 is 16 residues long. Germline values: CDR1 SGHRS, CDR2 YFSETQ.